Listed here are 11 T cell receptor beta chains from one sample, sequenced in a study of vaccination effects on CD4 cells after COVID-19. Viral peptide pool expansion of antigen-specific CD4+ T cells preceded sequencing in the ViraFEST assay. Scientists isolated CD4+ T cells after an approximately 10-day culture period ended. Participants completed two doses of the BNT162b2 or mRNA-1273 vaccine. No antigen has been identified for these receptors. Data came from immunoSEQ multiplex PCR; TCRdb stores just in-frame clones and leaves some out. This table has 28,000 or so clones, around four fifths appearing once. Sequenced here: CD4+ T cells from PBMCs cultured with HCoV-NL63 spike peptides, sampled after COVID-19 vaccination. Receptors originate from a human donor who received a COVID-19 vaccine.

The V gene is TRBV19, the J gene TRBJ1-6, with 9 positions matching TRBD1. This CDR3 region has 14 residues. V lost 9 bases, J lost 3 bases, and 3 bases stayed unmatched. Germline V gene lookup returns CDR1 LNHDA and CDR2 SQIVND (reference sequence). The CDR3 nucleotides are TGTGCCAGGGGACAGGGCAACTATAATTCACCCCTCCACTTT. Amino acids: CARGQGNYNSPLHF.

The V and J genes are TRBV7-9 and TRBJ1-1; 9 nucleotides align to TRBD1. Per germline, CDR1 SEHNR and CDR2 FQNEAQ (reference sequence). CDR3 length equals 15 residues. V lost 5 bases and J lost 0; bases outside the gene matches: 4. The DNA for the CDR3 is TGTGCCAGCAGCACCGGACAGGGGTTGAACACTGAAGCTTTCTTT. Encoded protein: CASSTGQGLNTEAFF.

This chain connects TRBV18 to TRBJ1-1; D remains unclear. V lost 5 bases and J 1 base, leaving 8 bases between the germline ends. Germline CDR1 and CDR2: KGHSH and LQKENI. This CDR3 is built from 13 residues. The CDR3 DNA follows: TGTGCCAGCTCAGTCGGAGAGAACACTGAAGCTTTCTTT. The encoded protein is CASSVGENTEAFF.

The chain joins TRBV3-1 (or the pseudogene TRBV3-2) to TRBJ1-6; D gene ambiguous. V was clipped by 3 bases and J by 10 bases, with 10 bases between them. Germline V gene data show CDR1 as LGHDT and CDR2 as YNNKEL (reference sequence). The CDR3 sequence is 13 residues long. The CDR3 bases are TGTGCCAGCAGCCAGGATCAGCCGTCACCCCTCCACTTT. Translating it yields CASSQDQPSPLHF.

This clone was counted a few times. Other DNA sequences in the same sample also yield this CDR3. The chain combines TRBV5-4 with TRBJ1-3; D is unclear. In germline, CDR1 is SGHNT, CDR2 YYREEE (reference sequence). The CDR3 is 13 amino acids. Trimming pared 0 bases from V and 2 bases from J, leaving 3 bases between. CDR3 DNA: TGTGCCAGCAGCTTGGCGGCTGGAAACACCATATATTTT. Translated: CASSLAAGNTIYF.

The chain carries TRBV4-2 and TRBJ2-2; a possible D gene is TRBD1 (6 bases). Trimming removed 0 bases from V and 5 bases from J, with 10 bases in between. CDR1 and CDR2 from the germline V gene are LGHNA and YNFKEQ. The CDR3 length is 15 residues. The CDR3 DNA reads TGTGCCAGCAGCCAAGAAGGGGGACGGACCGGGGAGCTGTTTTTT. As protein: CASSQEGGRTGELFF.

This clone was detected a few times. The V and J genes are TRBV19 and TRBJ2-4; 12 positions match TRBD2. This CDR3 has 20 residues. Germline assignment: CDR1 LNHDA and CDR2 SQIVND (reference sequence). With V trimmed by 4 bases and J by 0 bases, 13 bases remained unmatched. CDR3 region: CASSTRLAGDQVSAKNIQYF. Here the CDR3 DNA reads TGTGCCAGTAGTACCCGACTAGCGGGAGATCAGGTGTCAGCCAAAAACATTCAGTACTTC. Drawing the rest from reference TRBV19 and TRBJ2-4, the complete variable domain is DGGITQSPKYLFRKEGQNVTLSCEQNLNHDAMYWYRQDPGQGLRLIYYSQIVNDFQKGDIAEGYSVSREKKESFPLTVTSAQKNPTAFYLCASSTRLAGDQVSAKNIQYFGAGTRLSVL.

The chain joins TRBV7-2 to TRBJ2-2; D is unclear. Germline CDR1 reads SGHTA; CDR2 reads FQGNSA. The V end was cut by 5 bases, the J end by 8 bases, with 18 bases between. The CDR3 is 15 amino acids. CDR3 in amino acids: CASSPRYAIPGELFF. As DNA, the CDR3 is TGTGCCAGCAGCCCACGTTACGCGATTCCGGGGGAGCTGTTTTTT.

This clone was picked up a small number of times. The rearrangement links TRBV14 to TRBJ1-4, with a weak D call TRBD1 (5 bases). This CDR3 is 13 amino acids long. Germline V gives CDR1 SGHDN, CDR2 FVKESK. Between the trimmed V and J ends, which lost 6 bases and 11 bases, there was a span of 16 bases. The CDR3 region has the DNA TGTGCCAGCAGACAGGCTCCTGGACTGAAACTGTTTTTT. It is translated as CASRQAPGLKLFF.

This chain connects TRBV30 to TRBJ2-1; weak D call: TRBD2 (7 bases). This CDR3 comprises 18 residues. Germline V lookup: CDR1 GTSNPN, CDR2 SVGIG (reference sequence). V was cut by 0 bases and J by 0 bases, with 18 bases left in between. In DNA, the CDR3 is TGTGCCTGGAGTGTTATCTGGAGGGGGGGGCTCTCCTACAATGAGCAGTTCTTC. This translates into CAWSVIWRGGLSYNEQFF. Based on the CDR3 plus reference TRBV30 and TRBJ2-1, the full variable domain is SQTIHQWPATLVQPVGSPLSLECTVEGTSNPNLYWYRQAAGRGLQLLFYSVGIGQISSEVPQNLSASRPQDRQFILSSKKLLLSDSGFYLCAWSVIWRGGLSYNEQFFGPGTRLTVL.

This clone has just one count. The CDR3 coding sequence is TGTGCCAGCAGCGCCCATGACCGGGGAAGCTCCTACGAGCAGTACTTC. This translates into CASSAHDRGSSYEQYF. The chain recombines TRBV7-2 with TRBJ2-7; TRBD2 is a possible D gene (5 bases). Trimming stripped 5 bases from V and 0 bases from J, with 17 bases between. CDR1 and CDR2 from the germline V gene are SGHTA and FQGNSA. This CDR3 comprises 16 residues.